What follows are 5 T cell receptor beta chains derived from one specimen sequenced in a study of T cells in Graves' hyperthyroidism and ophthalmopathy (dated by TCRdb to between 2019 and 2020). To prepare the library, multiplex PCR was applied. TCRdb names Illumina HiSeq 2000 as the instrument used. The TCR beta CDR3 regions were amplified from the RNA transcripts. The TCR CDR3 was subjected to a first round of RT-PCR using the HTBI primer set and the Qiagen OneStep RT-PCR kit. TCRdb redid the processing of the public reads, applying fastp at Q25 and MiXCR, and retained in-frame beta chains. Each entry is one CDR3 protein sequence, shown with its most common DNA and genes. This sample holds hundreds of thousands of distinct CDR3 sequences; 35% to 45% were observed only once. Around 10% of the sample lies in the top ten. What was sequenced was blood. These receptors were taken from a man aged 18-30 years with Graves' hyperthyroidism.

The chain couples TRBV29-1 to TRBJ1-1; the D is unclear. The CDR3 extends over 14 amino acids. Germline V gives CDR1 SQVTM, CDR2 ANQGSEA. With 8 bases removed from V and 0 bases from J, the gap between germline ends came to 16 bases. The CDR3 spells CSSSPAVLNTEAFF. The CDR3 DNA sequence: TGCAGCAGTTCACCTGCAGTACTGAACACTGAAGCTTTCTTT.

The gene calls are TRBV10-3 and TRBJ1-1; tentatively, D is TRBD1 (5 bases). The V gene's germline CDR1 is ENHRY and CDR2 SYGVKD. Trimming took off 5 bases at V and 0 bases at J, with 13 bases between the two ends. CDR3 length equals 15 residues. The CDR3 sequence: CAISPPPGVNTEAFF. The CDR3 region has the DNA TGTGCCATCAGTCCCCCCCCGGGGGTGAACACTGAAGCTTTCTTT.

There are a few counts of this clonotype. The chain uses TRBV11-2 and TRBJ2-5, with a tentative D call TRBD1 (6 bases). The CDR3 is 15 amino acids. Trimming took off 4 bases at V and 1 base at J, with 13 bases between the two ends. The germline gives CDR1 SGHAT, CDR2 FQNNGV. This CDR3 reads CASSSTRTVQETQYF. DNA of the CDR3: TGTGCCAGCAGCTCCACACGGACAGTCCAAGAGACCCAGTACTTC.

In this sample, this clonotype turned up many times. The CDR3 reads CASSLDLGTGELFF. In nucleotides, the CDR3 is TGTGCCAGCAGCTTGGACCTTGGGACCGGGGAGCTGTTTTTT. The rearrangement uses TRBV7-6 and TRBJ2-2; the D is unclear. CDR1 is SGHVS and CDR2 is FNYEAQ in the germline V gene. With 3 bases removed from V and 5 bases from J, the gap between germline ends came to 10 bases. The CDR3 consists of 14 residues.

This clonotype showed up just a few times. This sequence joins TRBV12-3 or TRBV12-4 and TRBJ2-5; the D gene is possibly TRBD1 (5 bases). This CDR3 comprises 13 residues. Trimming stripped 4 bases from V and 7 bases from J, with 13 bases between. The CDR3 loop is CASSSGIDGTQYF. Here the CDR3 DNA reads TGTGCCAGCAGTTCAGGGATCGATGGGACCCAGTACTTC.